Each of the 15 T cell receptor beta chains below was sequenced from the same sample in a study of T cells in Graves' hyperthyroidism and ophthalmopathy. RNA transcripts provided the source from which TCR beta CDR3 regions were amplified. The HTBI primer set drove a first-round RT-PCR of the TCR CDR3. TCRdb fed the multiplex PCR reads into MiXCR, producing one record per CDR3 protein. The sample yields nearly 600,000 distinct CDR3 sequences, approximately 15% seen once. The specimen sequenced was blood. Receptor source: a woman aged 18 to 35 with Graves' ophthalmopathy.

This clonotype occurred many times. The CDR3 loop reads CASSDEGLGNTEAFF. CDR3 DNA: TGTGCCAGCAGTGACGAGGGGTTAGGCAACACTGAAGCTTTCTTT. The V gene is TRBV6-1, the J gene TRBJ1-1; D is perhaps TRBD1 (5 bases). The germline V gene has CDR1 MNHNS and CDR2 SASEGT. The CDR3 consists of 15 residues. V lost 3 bases, J lost 2 bases, and 13 bases lay in between.

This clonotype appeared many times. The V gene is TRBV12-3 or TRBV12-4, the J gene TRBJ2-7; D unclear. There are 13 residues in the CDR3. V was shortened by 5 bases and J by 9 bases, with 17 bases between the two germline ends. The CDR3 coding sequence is TGTGCCAGCAGTGTCGAACCTGAGACCTGGCAGTACTTC. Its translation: CASSVEPETWQYF.

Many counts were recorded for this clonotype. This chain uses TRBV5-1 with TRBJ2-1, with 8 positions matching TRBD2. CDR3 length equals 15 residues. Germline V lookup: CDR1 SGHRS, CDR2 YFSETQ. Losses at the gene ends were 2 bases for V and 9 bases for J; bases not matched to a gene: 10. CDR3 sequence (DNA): TGCGCCAGCAGCTTCTCGGCTAGCGGGTATGGTGAGCAGTTCTTC. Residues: CASSFSASGYGEQFF.

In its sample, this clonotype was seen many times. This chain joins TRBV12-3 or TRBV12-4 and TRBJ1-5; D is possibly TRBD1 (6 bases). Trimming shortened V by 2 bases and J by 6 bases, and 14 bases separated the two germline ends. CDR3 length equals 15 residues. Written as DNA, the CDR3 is TGTGCCAGCAGTTTACGAGGCAGGGGCAGTCAGCCCCAGCATTTT. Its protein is CASSLRGRGSQPQHF.

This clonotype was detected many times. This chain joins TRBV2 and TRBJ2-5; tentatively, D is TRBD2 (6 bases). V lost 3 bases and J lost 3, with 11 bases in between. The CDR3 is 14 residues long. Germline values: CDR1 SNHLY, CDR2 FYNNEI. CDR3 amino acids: CASSDPGAKETQYF. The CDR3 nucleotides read TGTGCCAGCAGTGATCCGGGAGCTAAAGAGACCCAGTACTTC. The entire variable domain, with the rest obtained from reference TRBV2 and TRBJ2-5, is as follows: EPEVTQTPSHQVTQMGQEVILRCVPISNHLYFYWYRQILGQKVEFLVSFYNNEISEKSEIFDDQFSVERPDGSNFTLKIRSTKLEDSAMYFCASSDPGAKETQYFGPGTRLLVL.

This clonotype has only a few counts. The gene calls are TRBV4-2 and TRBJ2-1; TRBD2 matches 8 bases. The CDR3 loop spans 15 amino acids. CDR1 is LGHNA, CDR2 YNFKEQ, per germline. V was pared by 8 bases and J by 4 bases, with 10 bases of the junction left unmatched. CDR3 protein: CASVEIAGSYNEQFF. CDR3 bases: TGTGCCAGCGTGGAGATAGCGGGATCGTACAATGAGCAGTTCTTC.

CDR3 region: CASSKSPGQPGNTIYF. The CDR3 DNA is TGTGCCAGCAGCAAGTCACCGGGACAACCTGGAAACACCATATATTTT. This chain uses TRBV7-2 with TRBJ1-3; D possibly corresponds to TRBD1 (6 bases). CDR3 length: 16 residues. Germline loops: CDR1 SGHTA, CDR2 FQGNSA. With 5 bases removed from V and 2 bases from J, the gap between germline ends came to 16 bases.

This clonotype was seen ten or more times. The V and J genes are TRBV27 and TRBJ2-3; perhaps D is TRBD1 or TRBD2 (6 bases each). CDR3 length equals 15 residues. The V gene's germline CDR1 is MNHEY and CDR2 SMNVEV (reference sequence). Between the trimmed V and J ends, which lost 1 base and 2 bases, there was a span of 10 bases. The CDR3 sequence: CASSLWGAVTDTQYF. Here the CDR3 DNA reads TGTGCCAGCAGTTTATGGGGGGCCGTCACAGATACGCAGTATTTT.

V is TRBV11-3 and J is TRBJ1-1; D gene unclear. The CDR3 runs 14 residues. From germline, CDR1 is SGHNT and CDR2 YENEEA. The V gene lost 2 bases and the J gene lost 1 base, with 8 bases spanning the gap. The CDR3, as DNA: TGTGCCAGCAGCTTAAAGCCAGCGAACACTGAAGCTTTCTTT. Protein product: CASSLKPANTEAFF.

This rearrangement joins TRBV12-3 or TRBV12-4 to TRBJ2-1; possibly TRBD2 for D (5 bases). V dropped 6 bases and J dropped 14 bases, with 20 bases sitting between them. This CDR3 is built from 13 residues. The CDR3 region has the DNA TGTGCCAGCAGCAATACGGGTCCCCTGAGGGAGTTCTTC. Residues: CASSNTGPLREFF.

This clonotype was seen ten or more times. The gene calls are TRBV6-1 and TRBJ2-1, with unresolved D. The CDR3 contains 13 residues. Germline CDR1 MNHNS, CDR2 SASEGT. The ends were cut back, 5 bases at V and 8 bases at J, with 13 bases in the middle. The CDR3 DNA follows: TGTGCCAGCAGTTACGCCGTCCTCGATGAGCAGTTCTTC. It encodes CASSYAVLDEQFF.

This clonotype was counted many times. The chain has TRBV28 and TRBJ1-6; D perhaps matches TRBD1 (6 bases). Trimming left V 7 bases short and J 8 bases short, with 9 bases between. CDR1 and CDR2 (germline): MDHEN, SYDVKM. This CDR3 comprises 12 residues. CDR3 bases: TGTGCCAGCAAAACAGGGCATTCACCCCTCCACTTT. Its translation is CASKTGHSPLHF.

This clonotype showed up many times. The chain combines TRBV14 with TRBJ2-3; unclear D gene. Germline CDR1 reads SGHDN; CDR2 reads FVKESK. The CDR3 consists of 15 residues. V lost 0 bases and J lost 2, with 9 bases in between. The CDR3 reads CASSQEPTFTDTQYF. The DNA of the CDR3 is TGTGCCAGCAGCCAAGAGCCTACCTTCACAGATACGCAGTATTTT. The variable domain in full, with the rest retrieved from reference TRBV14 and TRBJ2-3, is EAGVTQFPSHSVIEKGQTVTLRCDPISGHDNLYWYRRVMGKEIKFLLHFVKESKQDESGMPNNRFLAERTGGTYSTLKVQPAELEDSGVYFCASSQEPTFTDTQYFGPGTRLTVL.

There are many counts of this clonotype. The DNA for the CDR3 is TGTGCCAGCAGCTCAGGGTATAATCAGCCCCAGCATTTT. Amino acid sequence: CASSSGYNQPQHF. The V gene is TRBV7-9, the J gene TRBJ1-5, with D tentatively TRBD1 (5 bases). With 4 bases removed from V and 4 bases from J, the gap between germline ends came to 8 bases. CDR1 and CDR2 (germline): SEHNR, FQNEAQ (reference sequence). This CDR3 spans 13 amino acids.

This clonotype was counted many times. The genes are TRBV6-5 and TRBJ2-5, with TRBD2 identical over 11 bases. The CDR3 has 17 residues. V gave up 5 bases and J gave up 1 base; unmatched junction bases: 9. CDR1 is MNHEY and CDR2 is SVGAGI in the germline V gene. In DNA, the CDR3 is TGTGCCAGCAGTGCCCGGGGTAGCGGGAGGGCCCAAGAGACCCAGTACTTC. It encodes CASSARGSGRAQETQYF.